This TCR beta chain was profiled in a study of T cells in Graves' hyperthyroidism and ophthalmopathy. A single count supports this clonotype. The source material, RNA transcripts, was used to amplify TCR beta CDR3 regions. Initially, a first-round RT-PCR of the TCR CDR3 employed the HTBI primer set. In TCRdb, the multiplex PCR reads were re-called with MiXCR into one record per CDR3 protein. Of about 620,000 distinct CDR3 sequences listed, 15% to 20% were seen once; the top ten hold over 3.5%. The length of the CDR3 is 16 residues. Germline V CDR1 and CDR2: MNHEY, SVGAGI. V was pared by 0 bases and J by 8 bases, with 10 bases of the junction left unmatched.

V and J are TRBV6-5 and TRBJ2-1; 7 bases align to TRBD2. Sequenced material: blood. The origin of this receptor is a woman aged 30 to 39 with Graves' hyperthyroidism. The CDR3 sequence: CASSYSGGSFTYEQFF. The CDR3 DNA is TGTGCCAGCAGTTACTCGGGCGGGAGTTTTACCTATGAGCAGTTCTTC.